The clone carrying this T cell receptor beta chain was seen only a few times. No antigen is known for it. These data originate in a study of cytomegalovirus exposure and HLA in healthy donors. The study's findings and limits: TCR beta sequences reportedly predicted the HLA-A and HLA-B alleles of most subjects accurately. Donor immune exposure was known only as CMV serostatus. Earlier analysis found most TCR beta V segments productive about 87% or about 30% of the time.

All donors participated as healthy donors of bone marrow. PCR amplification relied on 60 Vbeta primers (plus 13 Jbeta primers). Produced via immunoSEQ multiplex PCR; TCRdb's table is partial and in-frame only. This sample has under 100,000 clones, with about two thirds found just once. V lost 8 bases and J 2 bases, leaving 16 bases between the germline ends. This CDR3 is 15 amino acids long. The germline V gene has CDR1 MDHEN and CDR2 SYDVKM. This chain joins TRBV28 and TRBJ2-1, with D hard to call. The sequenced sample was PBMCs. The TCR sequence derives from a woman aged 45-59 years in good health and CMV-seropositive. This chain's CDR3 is CASARGPETYNEQFF. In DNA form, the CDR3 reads TGTGCCAGCGCTCGCGGCCCGGAGACCTACAATGAGCAGTTCTTC.